This TCR beta chain was recorded in a study of blood T cell repertoires in COVID-19. Across the whole study: COVID-19 samples from acute and convalescent phases originated in the United States, Italy and Spain.

Original analysis: Cell counts per sample came from amplifying reference gene primers. Some clones are missing from TCRdb's copy, which holds only in-frame ones; the method was immunoSEQ multiplex PCR. That table supplies the V and J calls and clone size; D and trimming were determined from the DNA. The sample contains 80,000 to 100,000 clones, roughly nine tenths of which appear only once. Trimming cost V 0 bases and J 5 bases, with 15 bases left between them. CDR1 and CDR2 (germline): SGHRS, YFSETQ. The CDR3 consists of 15 residues. The gene calls are TRBV5-1 and TRBJ2-7, with a tentative D call TRBD1 (5 bases). The sequenced sample consisted of peripheral blood. The TCR comes from a human donor with active COVID-19. The donor label of this sample is uncertain. CDR3: CASSLDAGMVDEQYF. The CDR3 region has the DNA TGCGCCAGCAGCTTGGACGCAGGGATGGTGGACGAGCAGTACTTC.